What follows are 18 T cell receptor beta chains derived from one specimen sequenced in a study of molecular identifiers for immune sequencing clone quantification. TCRdb itself ran the PCR reads through MiXCR, one entry per CDR3 protein. The sample records around 470,000 distinct CDR3 sequences, roughly 24% being singletons. Sequences were obtained from naive CD8+ T cells from blood, with Jurkat cell RNA spiked in. Regarding subset: FACS-sorted CD8+CD4-CCR7+CD45RA+ naive T cells. The receptors were sampled from a human donor in good health. Some libraries in this study had Jurkat cell RNA spiked in.

In its sample, this clonotype was seen many times. The chain couples TRBV20-1 to TRBJ2-4; 7 nucleotides line up with TRBD1. Germline-derived CDR1 and CDR2 are DFQATT and SNEGSKA (reference sequence). The CDR3 contains 16 residues. V was pared by 5 bases and J by 1 base, with 11 bases of the junction left unmatched. CDR3 sequence (DNA): TGCAGTGCTGATGGGACAGAACCCCGGGCCAAAAACATTCAGTACTTC. Protein sequence: CSADGTEPRAKNIQYF.

In this sample, this clonotype turned up many times. This chain joins TRBV2 and TRBJ2-3, with D possibly matching TRBD1 (5 bases). The length of the CDR3 is 14 residues. Germline CDR1 and CDR2: SNHLY and FYNNEI. V shed 6 bases and J shed 0 bases, with 10 bases lying between them. The CDR3 bases are TGTGCCAGCAGCGACAGCTTTAGCACAGATACGCAGTATTTT. Translated, it gives CASSDSFSTDTQYF.

This clonotype was seen a handful of times. The chain employs TRBV6-5 and TRBJ2-5; D is perhaps TRBD1 (6 bases). The V and J ends lost 5 bases and 4 bases respectively, with 8 bases between them. From germline, CDR1 is MNHEY and CDR2 SVGAGI. The CDR3 is made up of 12 amino acids. The CDR3 nucleotides read TGTGCCAGCAGTCCACAGGGAGAGACCCAGTACTTC. Translating gives CASSPQGETQYF.

For the CDR3, the DNA is TGTGCCTGGAGCGCTATCCAGGGTTTAGCCCAGCATTTT. This gives the protein CAWSAIQGLAQHF. The rearrangement links TRBV30 to TRBJ1-5; maybe TRBD1 (5 bases). Trimming removed 3 bases from V and 11 bases from J, with 17 bases in between. Germline CDR1 GTSNPN, CDR2 SVGIG (reference sequence). The CDR3 runs 13 residues.

V is TRBV12-3 or TRBV12-4 and J is TRBJ1-4, with D perhaps TRBD1 (5 bases). The V gene lost 5 bases and the J gene lost 4 bases, with 11 bases spanning the gap. The CDR3 consists of 14 residues. The CDR3 is CASSAGQINEKLFF. The CDR3 region has the DNA TGTGCCAGCAGTGCGGGGCAGATTAATGAAAAACTGTTTTTT.

CDR3 bases: TGTGCCAGCAGTATTAGGGACACGAACACAGATACGCAGTATTTT. It specifies CASSIRDTNTDTQYF. V and J are TRBV6-5 and TRBJ2-3, with D possibly being TRBD1 (6 bases). Trimming took 5 bases from V and 2 from J, leaving 14 bases between them. Germline CDR1 is MNHEY and CDR2 is SVGAGI. The CDR3 contains 15 residues.

This clonotype occurred many times. CDR3 in amino acids: CASSLGTGYDEQYF. Written as DNA, the CDR3 is TGTGCCAGCAGCTTAGGTACAGGTTACGACGAGCAGTACTTC. This chain connects TRBV7-9 to TRBJ2-7; TRBD1 might be the D (5 bases). The CDR3 length is 14 residues. V was cut by 1 base and J by 5 bases, with 12 bases left in between. Per the germline V gene, CDR1 is SEHNR and CDR2 is FQNEAQ (reference sequence).

In its sample, this clonotype was seen many times. The chain joins TRBV6-5 to TRBJ2-7, with 8 positions matching TRBD1. V dropped 2 bases and J dropped 3; count of bases not matched to a gene: 6. The germline V gene has CDR1 MNHEY and CDR2 SVGAGI. This CDR3 has 15 amino acids. Here the CDR3 DNA reads TGTGCCAGCAGTTACCCAACAGACAGGGGCTACGAGCAGTACTTC. Its translation is CASSYPTDRGYEQYF.

This clonotype appeared many times. The chain recombines TRBV13 with TRBJ2-5, with D perhaps being TRBD1 or TRBD2 (5 bases each). The CDR3 contains 17 residues. CDR1 is PRHDT, CDR2 FYEKMQ, per germline (reference sequence). V lost 3 bases to trimming and J lost 2 bases, with 19 bases between them. In DNA form, the CDR3 reads TGTGCCAGCAGCTTTCGCACATCCGAGGGGCTTCAAGAGACCCAGTACTTC. Its translation: CASSFRTSEGLQETQYF.

This clonotype was found a few times. The chain has TRBV7-8 and TRBJ1-2, with D possibly matching TRBD1 (6 bases). Germline V gene lookup returns CDR1 SGHVS and CDR2 FQNEAQ. The CDR3 contains 12 residues. Trimming removed 5 bases at V and 4 bases at J, with 8 bases between. CDR3 region: CASSIQGYGYTF. In DNA form, the CDR3 reads TGTGCCAGCAGCATACAGGGCTATGGCTACACCTTC. Drawing the rest from reference TRBV7-8 and TRBJ1-2, the complete variable domain is GAGVSQSPRYKVAKRGQDVALRCDPISGHVSLFWYQQALGQGPEFLTYFQNEAQLDKSGLPSDRFFAERPEGSVSTLKIQRTQQEDSAVYLCASSIQGYGYTFGSGTRLTVV.

The chain joins TRBV20-1 to TRBJ1-2; D is perhaps TRBD1 (6 bases). The length of the CDR3 is 12 residues. Germline CDR1 reads DFQATT; CDR2 reads SNEGSKA (reference sequence). V gave up 5 bases and J gave up 2 bases, with 9 bases separating them. The CDR3 loop reads CSAWDTNYGYTF. As DNA, the CDR3 is TGCAGTGCTTGGGACACAAACTATGGCTACACCTTC.

This clonotype was counted ten times or more. The CDR3 loop reads CASSAQIQGYGTDTQYF. The DNA for the CDR3 is TGTGCCAGCAGTGCTCAAATACAGGGGTACGGCACAGATACGCAGTATTTT. This rearrangement joins TRBV2 to TRBJ2-3, with 7 bases that match TRBD1. Germline lookup yields CDR1 SNHLY and CDR2 FYNNEI. This CDR3 has 17 amino acids. Germline trimming cut 4 bases from V and 1 base from J; bases unmatched to any gene: 11. The full variable domain, its missing parts supplied by reference TRBV2 and TRBJ2-3, is EPEVTQTPSHQVTQMGQEVILRCVPISNHLYFYWYRQILGQKVEFLVSFYNNEISEKSEIFDDQFSVERPDGSNFTLKIRSTKLEDSAMYFCASSAQIQGYGTDTQYFGPGTRLTVL.

This clonotype was picked up a small number of times. This chain links TRBV29-1 with TRBJ1-1, with D possibly TRBD1 on 5 matching bases. CDR3 size: 14 residues. Germline CDR1 SQVTM, CDR2 ANQGSEA. V gave up 3 bases and J gave up 4 bases, with 15 bases separating them. CDR3 sequence: CSVDGGEWGTEAFF. The CDR3 DNA reads TGCAGCGTTGATGGAGGGGAATGGGGCACTGAAGCTTTCTTT.

V gene TRBV27 combines with J gene TRBJ2-7; D unresolved. The CDR3 spans 12 residues. Between the trimmed V and J ends, which lost 3 bases and 3 bases, there was a span of 6 bases. Germline V CDR1 and CDR2: MNHEY, SMNVEV (reference sequence). The CDR3 is CASSFWGYEQYF. CDR3 DNA: TGTGCCAGCAGTTTCTGGGGCTACGAGCAGTACTTC.

The chain couples TRBV19 to TRBJ1-1, with 8 positions matching TRBD1. The CDR3 has 19 amino acids. Germline lookup yields CDR1 LNHDA and CDR2 SQIVND (reference sequence). V dropped 4 bases and J dropped 2; count of bases not matched to a gene: 18. The CDR3: CASSTPRGRGGLQNTEAFF. CDR3 bases: TGTGCCAGTAGTACCCCCAGGGGGCGAGGCGGACTCCAAAACACTGAAGCTTTCTTT.

This clonotype was seen at least ten times. DNA of the CDR3: TGCGCCAGCAGCCAAGAAGTCCGGGGCGTGGCAAACACCATATATTTT. Its protein is CASSQEVRGVANTIYF. The chain couples TRBV4-1 to TRBJ1-3; possibly TRBD1 for D (5 bases). The CDR3 has 16 amino acids. Per germline, CDR1 MGHRA and CDR2 YSYEKL. V was pared by 0 bases and J by 6 bases, with 15 bases between.

This clonotype was observed at least ten times. The chain is built from TRBV27 and TRBJ1-1, with TRBD1 as a possible D gene (5 bases). The germline V and J ends were trimmed by 2 bases and 4 bases, with 14 bases remaining between them. CDR1 is MNHEY and CDR2 is SMNVEV in the germline V gene (reference sequence). The CDR3 runs 15 residues. CDR3 nucleotides: TGTGCCAGCAGTTTAACGTTCAGGGAGGTCACTGAAGCTTTCTTT. Its translation is CASSLTFREVTEAFF.

The chain is built from TRBV27 and TRBJ2-7; D is uncertain. This CDR3 has 14 residues. The germline CDR1 and CDR2 sequences are MNHEY and SMNVEV (reference sequence). With 0 bases removed from V and 2 bases from J, the gap between germline ends came to 8 bases. The CDR3 protein is CASSLSTSPYEQYF. CDR3 DNA: TGTGCCAGCAGTTTATCGACCAGTCCCTACGAGCAGTACTTC.